This T cell receptor beta chain stems from a study of PD-L1 blockade in urothelial cancer. Study background: Patients arrived having already received 0 to 3 prior chemotherapy regimens. Blood analysis took place 3 weeks (second dose) and 6 weeks after treatment start.

After removal of 0 bases from V and 12 bases from J, the junction contained 8 bases not matched to a gene. The CDR3 has 13 amino acids. Per the germline V gene, CDR1 is SNHLY and CDR2 is FYNNEI. Time point defined: peripheral blood 6 weeks after treatment start. Into every PCR, synthetic TCR analog templates were spiked. The protocol was immunoSEQ multiplex PCR, while the TCRdb copy is restricted to in-frame clones and leaves out a portion. The table shows about 41,000 clones, with roughly 84% occurring only once. J is TRBJ2-7 and V is TRBV2; 7 bases are a match to TRBD1. Sequencing used PBMCs, obtained around atezolizumab (anti-PD-L1) treatment. This receptor was identified in a man between 65 and 79 years old with urothelial cancer. Written as DNA, the CDR3 is TGTGCCAGCAGTGAAGCGGGGGACAGACCTCCGTACTTC. It yields the protein CASSEAGDRPPYF.